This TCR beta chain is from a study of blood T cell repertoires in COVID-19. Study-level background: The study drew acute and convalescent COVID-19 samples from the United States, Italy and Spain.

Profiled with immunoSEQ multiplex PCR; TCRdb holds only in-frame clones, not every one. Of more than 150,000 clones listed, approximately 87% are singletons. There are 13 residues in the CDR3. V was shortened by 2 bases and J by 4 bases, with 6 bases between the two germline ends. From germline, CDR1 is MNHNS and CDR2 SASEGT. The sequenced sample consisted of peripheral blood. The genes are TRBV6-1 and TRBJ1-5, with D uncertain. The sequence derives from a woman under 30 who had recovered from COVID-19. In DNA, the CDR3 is TGTGCCAGCAGTGAATCCAGGAATCAGCCCCAGCATTTT. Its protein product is CASSESRNQPQHF.